A selection of T cell receptor beta chains follows, all from one sample in a study of cytomegalovirus exposure and HLA in healthy donors. The data were produced by immunoSEQ multiplex PCR, yet TCRdb's version contains in-frame clones alone and is incomplete. The table lists 130,000 or so clones. The specimen was PBMCs. Receptor source: a woman aged 40 to 50 in good health and CMV-seropositive. Both conserved end residues are part of each CDR3. The D gene is left open where the match is weak.

>TRBJ1-5|16|NA|TRBV7-9
CASSLVAGESNQPQHF
TGTGCCAGCAGCTTAGTCGCCGGGGAGAGCAATCAGCCCCAGCATTTT
>TRBJ1-6|14|NA|TRBV25-1
CAGGPSSYNSPLHF
TGTGCCGGAGGGCCTAGCTCCTATAATTCACCCCTCCACTTT
>TRBJ1-1|14|TRBD1|TRBV5-1
CASSLGDRGTEAFF
TGCGCCAGCAGCTTAGGGGACAGGGGGACTGAAGCTTTCTTT
>TRBJ2-3|15|TRBD2|TRBV7-3
CASSASSGRSDTQYF
TGTGCCAGCAGCGCCTCTAGCGGGAGGTCAGATACGCAGTATTTT
>TRBJ2-7|14|TRBD2|TRBV27
CASSSLAGDPEQYF
TGTGCCAGCAGTTCACTAGCGGGGGACCCCGAGCAGTACTTC
>TRBJ2-3|15|TRBD1|TRBV6-1
CASSSYRGSTDTQYF
TGTGCCAGCAGCTCATACAGGGGTAGCACAGATACGCAGTATTTT
>TRBJ2-2|18|TRBD2|TRBV28
CASSAQPVTSGNSGELFF
TGTGCCAGCAGTGCACAACCGGTCACTAGCGGGAACAGCGGGGAGCTGTTTTTT
>TRBJ2-2|13|NA|TRBV6-1
CASSGHSTGELFF
TGTGCCAGCAGTGGCCACAGCACCGGGGAGCTGTTTTTT
>TRBJ1-1|12|NA|TRBV5-1
CASSPAGDGAFF
TGCGCCAGCAGCCCGGCGGGAGATGGAGCTTTCTTT
>TRBJ2-5|14|TRBD1|TRBV6-5
CASSVQQGPKTQYF
TGTGCCAGCAGCGTACAACAGGGGCCCAAGACCCAGTACTTC
>TRBJ2-7|15|TRBD1|TRBV10-3
CATSTGTGATYEQYF
TGTGCCACCAGTACCGGGACAGGGGCCACCTACGAGCAGTACTTC
>TRBJ2-7|13|NA|TRBV27
CATASEGSYEQYF
TGTGCCACCGCATCGGAGGGGAGCTACGAGCAGTACTTC
>TRBJ2-3|15|NA|TRBV10-3
CAISEHVASTDTQYF
TGTGCCATCAGTGAGCACGTGGCAAGCACAGATACGCAGTATTTT
>TRBJ1-5|15|TRBD1|TRBV27
CASSLTTGFNQPQHF
TGTGCCAGCAGTTTAACGACAGGGTTCAATCAGCCCCAGCATTTT
>TRBJ1-2|15|NA|TRBV5-1
CASSSEGGGMPGYTF
TGCGCCAGCAGCTCCGAAGGGGGGGGAATGCCCGGCTACACCTTC
>TRBJ1-2|15|TRBD1|TRBV7-2
CASSHHGTANYGYTF
TGTGCCAGCAGCCACCACGGGACAGCCAACTATGGCTACACCTTC
>TRBJ1-4|14|NA|TRBV11-1
CASSLAPGDRKLFF
TGTGCCAGCAGCTTAGCGCCGGGGGATCGGAAACTGTTTTTT
>TRBJ2-7|15|TRBD1|TRBV18
CASSSRDRPYYEQYF
TGTGCCAGCTCTTCGAGGGACAGACCTTACTACGAGCAGTACTTC
>TRBJ1-1|15|NA|TRBV5-1
CASSLHGQLNTEAFF
TGCGCCAGCAGCTTGCACGGACAGTTGAACACTGAAGCTTTCTTT
>TRBJ2-5|17|TRBD2|TRBV18
CASSPPSGLATQETQYF
TGTGCCAGCTCACCCCCCTCTGGACTAGCAACTCAAGAGACCCAGTACTTC
>TRBJ1-5|14|NA|TRBV28
CASRIRSLNQPQHF
TGTGCCAGCAGGATTCGGTCCTTGAATCAGCCCCAGCATTTT
>TRBJ2-7|13|NA|TRBV6-1
CASTQGNSYEQYF
TGTGCCAGCACCCAGGGGAACTCCTACGAGCAGTACTTC
>TRBJ2-3|16|TRBD2|TRBV9
CASRPAGGRSTDTQYF
TGTGCCAGCAGACCAGCGGGGGGAAGGAGCACAGATACGCAGTATTTT
>TRBJ2-2|14|NA|TRBV29-1
CSVGPRLNTGELFF
TGCAGCGTGGGCCCCCGGCTGAACACCGGGGAGCTGTTTTTT
>TRBJ1-1|14|NA|TRBV5-1
CASSFFGGDTEAFF
TGCGCCAGCAGCTTCTTTGGCGGCGACACTGAAGCTTTCTTT
>TRBJ2-7|14|TRBD1|TRBV11-2
CASSQTTGGYEQYF
TGTGCCAGCAGCCAAACTACAGGGGGCTACGAGCAGTACTTC
>TRBJ2-1|14|NA|TRBV5-5
CASPDPEEGNEQFF
TGTGCCTCACCGGACCCGGAGGAGGGCAATGAGCAGTTCTTC
>TRBJ2-3|13|NA|TRBV15
CATSRDQADTQYF
TGTGCCACCAGCAGAGATCAGGCAGATACGCAGTATTTT
>TRBJ2-7|14|NA|TRBV6-5
CASSYSHSSYEQYF
TGTGCCAGCAGTTACTCGCACAGCTCCTACGAGCAGTACTTC
>TRBJ1-1|14|NA|TRBV9
CASSPHTKNTEAFF
TGTGCCAGCAGCCCACACACTAAGAACACTGAAGCTTTCTTT
>TRBJ1-2|14|NA|TRBV6-1
CASSEQGPAGGYTF
TGTGCCAGCAGTGAACAGGGGCCGGCCGGAGGCTACACCTTC
>TRBJ2-1|14|TRBD2|TRBV4-3
CASRGGSSYNEQFF
TGCGCCAGCAGGGGCGGGAGCTCCTACAATGAGCAGTTCTTC
>TRBJ1-2|13|NA|TRBV28
CASRAGSGYGYTF
TGTGCCAGCAGAGCGGGTTCGGGCTATGGCTACACCTTC
>TRBJ2-3|13|NA|TRBV7-9
CASIPLRGDTQYF
TGTGCCAGCATCCCCCTCCGCGGCGATACGCAGTATTTT
>TRBJ1-5|17|TRBD1|TRBV28
CASSLPGTGETNQPQHF
TGTGCCAGCAGTCTACCCGGGACAGGGGAAACCAATCAGCCCCAGCATTTT
>TRBJ1-1|13|NA|TRBV9
CASSARQVGEAFF
TGTGCCAGCAGCGCTCGACAGGTGGGTGAAGCTTTCTTT
>TRBJ2-2|17|NA|TRBV19
CASSHGRGAANTGELFF
TGTGCCAGTAGTCACGGACGGGGAGCGGCGAACACCGGGGAGCTGTTTTTT
>TRBJ2-1|13|NA|TRBV7-3
CASSLMGAHEQFF
TGTGCCAGCAGCTTAATGGGGGCCCATGAGCAGTTCTTC
>TRBJ1-6|13|NA|TRBV28
CASRTAYNSPLHF
TGTGCCAGCAGGACAGCTTATAATTCACCCCTCCACTTT
>TRBJ2-2|16|TRBD2|TRBV30
CAWTLLAGVSTGELFF
TGTGCCTGGACGTTACTAGCGGGAGTTTCAACCGGGGAGCTGTTTTTT
>TRBJ2-1|15|NA|TRBV5-4
CASSLYSGAYNEQFF
TGTGCCAGCAGCCTATATAGCGGAGCGTACAATGAGCAGTTCTTC
>TRBJ1-1|13|NA|TRBV6-5
CASSLVRDTEAFF
TGTGCCAGCAGCCTGGTCAGGGACACTGAAGCTTTCTTT
>TRBJ2-7|18|TRBD1|TRBV4-1
CASSQDRDRGTRSYEQYF
TGCGCCAGCAGCCAAGACAGGGACAGGGGGACCCGCTCCTACGAGCAGTACTTC